This T cell receptor (beta chain) was sequenced for a study of blood T cell repertoires in COVID-19. About the research overall: Whether acute or convalescent, the COVID-19 samples came from the United States, Italy and Spain.

This CDR3 comprises 15 residues. Unmatched junction bases numbered 5, after V lost 6 bases and J lost 0 bases. Per the germline V gene, CDR1 is MNHEY and CDR2 is SVGAGI. Original analysis: Amplification with reference gene primers provided the estimates of nucleated cell counts. The table came from immunoSEQ multiplex PCR; TCRdb's copy has only in-frame clones and leaves some out. The V and J calls and clone size are taken from that table; D and trimming were inferred from the DNA. The sample shows 220,000 or so clones, roughly 86% of them seen only once. What was sequenced was peripheral blood. The receptor was isolated from a woman between 45 and 60 years old with COVID-19, enrolled during active disease. The chain employs TRBV6-5 and TRBJ1-5; 7 bases fit TRBD1. Here the CDR3 reads CASRFTGDSNQPQHF. The CDR3 DNA sequence: TGTGCCAGCAGATTTACAGGGGATAGCAATCAGCCCCAGCATTTT.